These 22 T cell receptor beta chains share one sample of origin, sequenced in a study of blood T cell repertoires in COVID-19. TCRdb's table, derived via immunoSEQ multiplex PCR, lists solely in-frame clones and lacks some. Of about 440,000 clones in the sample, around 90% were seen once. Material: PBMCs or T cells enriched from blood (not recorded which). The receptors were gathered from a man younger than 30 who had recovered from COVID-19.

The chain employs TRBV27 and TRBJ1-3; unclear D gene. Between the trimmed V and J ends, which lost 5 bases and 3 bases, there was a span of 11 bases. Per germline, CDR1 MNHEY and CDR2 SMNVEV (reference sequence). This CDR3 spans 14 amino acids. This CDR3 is CASSVRLGGNTIYF. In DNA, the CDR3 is TGTGCCAGCAGTGTCAGACTGGGTGGAAACACCATATATTTT.

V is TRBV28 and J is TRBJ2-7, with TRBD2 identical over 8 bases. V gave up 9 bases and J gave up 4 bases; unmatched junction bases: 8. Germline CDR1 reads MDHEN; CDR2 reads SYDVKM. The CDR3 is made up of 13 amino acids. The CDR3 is CASAGGASYEQYF. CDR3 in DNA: TGTGCCAGTGCGGGGGGCGCCAGTTACGAGCAGTACTTC.

CDR3 nucleotides: TGTGCCAGTAGTATGGATGCTAGCGGGAGCACAGATACGCAGTATTTT. Translating gives CASSMDASGSTDTQYF. The J gene is TRBJ2-3, the V gene TRBV19, with 8 bases fitting TRBD2. The junction had 5 bases not matched to a gene; V was cut back by 3 bases and J by 0 bases. This CDR3 is 16 amino acids long. In germline, CDR1 is LNHDA, CDR2 SQIVND (reference sequence).

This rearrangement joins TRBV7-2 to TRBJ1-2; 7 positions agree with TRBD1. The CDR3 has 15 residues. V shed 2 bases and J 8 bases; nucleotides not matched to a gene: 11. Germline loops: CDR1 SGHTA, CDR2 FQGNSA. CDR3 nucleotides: TGTGCCAGCAGCTTAAGGGACAGCCCCTTTGCCGGCTACACCTTC. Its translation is CASSLRDSPFAGYTF.

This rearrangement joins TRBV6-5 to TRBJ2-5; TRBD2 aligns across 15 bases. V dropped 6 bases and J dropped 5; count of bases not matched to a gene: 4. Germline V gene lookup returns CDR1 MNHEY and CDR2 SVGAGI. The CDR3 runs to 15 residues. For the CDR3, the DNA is TGTGCCAGCAGCGGCGGACTAGCGGGGGGGGAGACCCAGTACTTC. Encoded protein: CASSGGLAGGETQYF.

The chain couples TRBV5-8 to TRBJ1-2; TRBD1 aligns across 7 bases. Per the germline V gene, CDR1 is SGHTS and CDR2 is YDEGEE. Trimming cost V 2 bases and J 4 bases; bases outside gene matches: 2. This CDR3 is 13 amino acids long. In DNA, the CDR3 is TGTGCCAGCAGCTTTTCAGGGGGCTATGGCTACACCTTC. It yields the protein CASSFSGGYGYTF.

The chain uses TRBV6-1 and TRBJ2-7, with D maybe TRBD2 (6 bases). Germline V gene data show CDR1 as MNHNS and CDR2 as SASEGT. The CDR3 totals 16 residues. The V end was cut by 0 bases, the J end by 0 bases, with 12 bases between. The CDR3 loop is CASSEAVGGSSYEQYF. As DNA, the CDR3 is TGTGCCAGCAGTGAAGCGGTTGGGGGGAGCTCCTACGAGCAGTACTTC.

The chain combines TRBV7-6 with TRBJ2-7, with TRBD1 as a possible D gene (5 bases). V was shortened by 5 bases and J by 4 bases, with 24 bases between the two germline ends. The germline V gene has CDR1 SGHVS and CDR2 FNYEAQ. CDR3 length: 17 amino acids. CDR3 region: CASSGVQGDVSFYEQYF. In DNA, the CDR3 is TGTGCCAGCAGCGGGGTTCAGGGTGATGTTTCGTTTTACGAGCAGTACTTC. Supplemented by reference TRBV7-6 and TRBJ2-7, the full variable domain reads GAGVSQSPRYKVTKRGQDVALRCDPISGHVSLYWYRQALGQGPEFLTYFNYEAQQDKSGLPNDRFSAERPEGSISTLTIQRTEQRDSAMYRCASSGVQGDVSFYEQYFGPGTRLTVT.

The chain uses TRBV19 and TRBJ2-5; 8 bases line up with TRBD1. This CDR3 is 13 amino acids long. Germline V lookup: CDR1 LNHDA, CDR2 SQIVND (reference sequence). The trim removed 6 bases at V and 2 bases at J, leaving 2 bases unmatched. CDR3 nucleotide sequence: TGTGCCAGTAGCAGACAGGGGCAAGAGACCCAGTACTTC. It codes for CASSRQGQETQYF.

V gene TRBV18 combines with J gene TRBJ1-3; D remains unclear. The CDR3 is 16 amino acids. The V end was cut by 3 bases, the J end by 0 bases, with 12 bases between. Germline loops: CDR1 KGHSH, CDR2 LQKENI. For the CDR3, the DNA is TGTGCCAGCTCACCCGGAACCCCGGGCTCTGGAAACACCATATATTTT. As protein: CASSPGTPGSGNTIYF.

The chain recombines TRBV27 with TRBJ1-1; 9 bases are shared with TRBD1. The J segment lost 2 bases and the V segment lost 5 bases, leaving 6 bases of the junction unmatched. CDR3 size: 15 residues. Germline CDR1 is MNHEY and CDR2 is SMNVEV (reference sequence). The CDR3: CASSHGTGRNTEAFF. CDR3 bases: TGTGCCAGCAGTCACGGGACAGGGAGAAACACTGAAGCTTTCTTT.

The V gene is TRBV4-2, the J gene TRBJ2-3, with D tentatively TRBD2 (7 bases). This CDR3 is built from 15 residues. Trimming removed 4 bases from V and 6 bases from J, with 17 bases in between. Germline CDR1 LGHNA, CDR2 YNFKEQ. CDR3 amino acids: CASSPGAGRGDTQYF. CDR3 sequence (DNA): TGTGCCAGCAGCCCTGGAGCGGGGAGGGGGGATACGCAGTATTTT.

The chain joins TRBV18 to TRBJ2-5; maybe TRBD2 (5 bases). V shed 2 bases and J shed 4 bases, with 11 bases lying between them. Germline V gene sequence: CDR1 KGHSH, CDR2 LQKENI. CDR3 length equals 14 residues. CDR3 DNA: TGTGCCAGCTCACCAATGCCCGGAGGAGAGACCCAGTACTTC. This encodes CASSPMPGGETQYF.

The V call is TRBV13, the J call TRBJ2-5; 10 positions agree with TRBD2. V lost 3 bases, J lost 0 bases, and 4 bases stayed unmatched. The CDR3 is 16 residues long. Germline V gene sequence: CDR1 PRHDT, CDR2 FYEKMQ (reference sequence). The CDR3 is CASSFLTSGDQETQYF. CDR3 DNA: TGTGCCAGCAGCTTTTTAACTAGCGGGGACCAAGAGACCCAGTACTTC.

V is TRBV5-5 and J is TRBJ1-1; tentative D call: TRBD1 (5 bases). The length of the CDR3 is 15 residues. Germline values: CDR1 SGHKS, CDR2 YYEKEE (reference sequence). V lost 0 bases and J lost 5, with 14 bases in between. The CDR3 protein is CASSLGTSGGTEAFF. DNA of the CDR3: TGTGCCAGCAGCTTGGGGACATCGGGAGGGACTGAAGCTTTCTTT.

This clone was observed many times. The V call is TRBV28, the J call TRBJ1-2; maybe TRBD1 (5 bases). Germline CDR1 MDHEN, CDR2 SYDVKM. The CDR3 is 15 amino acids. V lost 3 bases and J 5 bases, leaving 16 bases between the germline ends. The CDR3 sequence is CASSFGADENYGYTF. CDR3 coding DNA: TGTGCCAGCAGTTTTGGGGCAGATGAGAATTATGGCTACACCTTC.

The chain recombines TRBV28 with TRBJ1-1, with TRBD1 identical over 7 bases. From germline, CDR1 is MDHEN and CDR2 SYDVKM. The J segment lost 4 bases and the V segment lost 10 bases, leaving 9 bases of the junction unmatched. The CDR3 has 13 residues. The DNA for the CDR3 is TGTGCCATAACGACAGGGACTCGCACTGAAGCTTTCTTT. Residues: CAITTGTRTEAFF.

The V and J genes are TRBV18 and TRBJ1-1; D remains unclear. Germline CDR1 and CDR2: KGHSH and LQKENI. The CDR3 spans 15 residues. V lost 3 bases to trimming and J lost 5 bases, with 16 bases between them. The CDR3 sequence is CASSPVREGYTEAFF. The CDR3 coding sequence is TGTGCCAGCTCACCGGTACGGGAAGGTTATACTGAAGCTTTCTTT.

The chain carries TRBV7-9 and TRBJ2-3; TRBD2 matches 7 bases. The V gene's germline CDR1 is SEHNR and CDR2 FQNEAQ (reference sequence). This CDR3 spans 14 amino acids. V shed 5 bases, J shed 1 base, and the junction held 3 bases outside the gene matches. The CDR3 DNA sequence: TGTGCCAGCAGCCCCCTAGCGGGCACAGATACGCAGTATTTT. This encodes CASSPLAGTDTQYF.

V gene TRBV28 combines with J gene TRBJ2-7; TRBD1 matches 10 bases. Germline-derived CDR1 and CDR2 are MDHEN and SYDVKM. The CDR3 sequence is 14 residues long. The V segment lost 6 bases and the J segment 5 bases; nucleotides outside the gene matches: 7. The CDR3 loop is CASSLTGGYNEQYF. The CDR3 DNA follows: TGTGCCAGCAGCCTGACAGGGGGCTATAACGAGCAGTACTTC.

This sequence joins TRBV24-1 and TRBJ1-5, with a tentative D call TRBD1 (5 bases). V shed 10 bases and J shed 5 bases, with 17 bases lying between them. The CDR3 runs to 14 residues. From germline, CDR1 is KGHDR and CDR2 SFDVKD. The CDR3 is CATKEGDFHQPQHF. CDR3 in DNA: TGTGCCACTAAGGAAGGGGACTTCCATCAGCCCCAGCATTTT.

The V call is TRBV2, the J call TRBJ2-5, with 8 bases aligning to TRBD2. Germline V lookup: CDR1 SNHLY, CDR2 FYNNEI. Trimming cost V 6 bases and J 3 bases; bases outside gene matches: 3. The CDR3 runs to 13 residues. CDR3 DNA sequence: TGTGCCAGCAGCGGGGGGGCTAAAGAGACCCAGTACTTC. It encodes CASSGGAKETQYF.